Here is one T cell receptor beta chain with its context. Only a few counts were recorded for this clonotype. No antigen is known for it. No base quality values were provided; no much bigger clone lies one nucleotide off. Trimming at the junction amounts to 1 base on V and 4 bases on J, and the germline ends lie 10 bases apart. Its CDR3 holds 15 amino acids, cysteine through phenylalanine. Solely the CDR3 DNA is kept, with 45 bases framed from the first base. The germline V gene (reference sequence) supplies CDR1 LNHDA and CDR2 SQIVND. This entry is derived from a study of T cells in Graves' hyperthyroidism and ophthalmopathy (dated by TCRdb to about 2019). Some background on the complete study: Peripheral blood was collected at initial diagnosis, before any treatment. The approximately 100 discovery patients were divided at random into training and test sets in a 7:3 ratio. Whether ophthalmopathy could be predicted prospectively was tested in an independent validation cohort made up of under 20 hyperthyroidism patients plus 17 patients who later progressed to ophthalmopathy. The study also compared thyroid tissue and blood T-cell repertoires from more than five Graves' hyperthyroidism patients. To identify TCR V-J signatures that set the groups apart, the researchers used a discovery cohort of 100 or so patients, made up of 40 to 45 with Graves' ophthalmopathy and about 55 with stable Graves' hyperthyroidism. TCR Vbeta CDR3 sequencing of 135 peripheral blood samples (under 45 ophthalmopathy, 75 to 85 hyperthyroidism and approximately 17 progressor patients) is reported in the paper. Once sampling was done, hyperthyroidism patients were given methimazole at a starting dose of 30 mg daily, whereas ophthalmopathy patients were given high-dose intravenous methylprednisolone. Summary of the overall study and its limitations: A 13 V-J signature model separated ophthalmopathy from stable hyperthyroidism, with over 85% sensitivity and 81% to 82% specificity in cross-validation and 80%/75% in testing. No statistical method was used to set the sample size in advance, and investigators knew the group allocation. In validation, the model predicted progression to ophthalmopathy with around 71% sensitivity and less than 75% specificity, a median of around six months before onset. Most expanded thyroid clonotypes (frequency above 0.001) were also detected in blood, a finding suggesting that blood repertoires may reflect thyroid immune responses.

Stable Graves' hyperthyroidism was defined as the absence of progression to ophthalmopathy over 18 months of follow-up. Hyperthyroidism patients were aged 18 to 65 years and newly diagnosed, with disease duration of less than 2 months. Any patient with an uncontrolled infection, another autoimmune disease, pregnancy or lactation was excluded. Diagnoses were based on clinical symptoms, serum thyroxine and TRAb, thyroid ultrasound and orbital computed tomography. PBMCs were separated from roughly 10 ml of fresh peripheral blood using Ficoll-Paque density gradient centrifugation. Total RNA was extracted with Trizol reagent, and quality was checked on an Agilent 2100 Bioanalyzer. Amplification of TCR beta CDR3 regions was carried out from RNA transcripts. The TCR CDR3 was subjected to a first round of RT-PCR using the HTBI primer set and the Qiagen OneStep RT-PCR kit. Libraries were constructed in a second round of multiplex PCR, after which size selection and purification were carried out. Paired-end sequencing of the libraries was performed with 100 bp reads on an Illumina HiSeq2000. For the original study's pipeline: SOAPnuke was used to process the raw data, throwing out any read that contained adapters or uncalled bases, had a mean Phred below 15, or lacked an exact constant-primer or identifier match. COPE v1.2.5 was used to merge high-quality paired reads, and clonotypes were defined as unique nucleotide sequences. MiTCR v1.1 was used to align the clonotypes against IMGT TRBV, TRBD and TRBJ reference segments. Analysis was restricted to V-J combinations with a frequency above 0.0001, which covered 98% to 99.2% of repertoires. A TCS score was defined as the ratio between F50 (clonal expansion) and ExV (chaos), using BLOSUM62-based TCRdist between CDR3 peptides within each V-J. Welch's t-statistics and random forest reduced around 520 V-J features to roughly 13, which were used in a naive Bayes classifier (R e1071). The public reads were reanalyzed by TCRdb: fastp trimming at Q25, MiXCR alignment, in-frame beta chains only. Rows with one shared CDR3 protein collapse into an entry with the most common genes and DNA. TCRdb assigned the V and J calls; the authors' analysis was not used. Present in this sample are about 620,000 distinct CDR3 sequences, about 16% of which were seen just once. Less than 4.5% of the sample rests with the top ten.

The chain was built from TRBV19 and TRBJ2-2, with no D gene named confidently. The sample was blood. This receptor was taken from a woman in her twenties or thirties with Graves' hyperthyroidism. The nucleotide sequence is given as TGTGCCAGTAGTATAGGGCAGGTTTCCACCGGGGAGCTGTTTTTT. It specifies CASSIGQVSTGELFF.